The 7 T cell receptor beta chains below were found in one sample sequenced in a study of T cells in Graves' hyperthyroidism and ophthalmopathy. RNA transcripts yielded amplified TCR beta CDR3 regions. A first-round RT-PCR of the TCR CDR3 used the HTBI primer set. TCRdb re-called the multiplex PCR reads through MiXCR, storing one row per CDR3 protein. The sample yields approximately 610,000 distinct CDR3 sequences, roughly 15% seen once. Sequencing used blood. The origin of the receptors is a woman aged 40 to 50 with Graves' ophthalmopathy.

There are a few counts of this clonotype. The chain carries TRBV5-6 and TRBJ2-2; D assignment may be TRBD1 or TRBD2 (5 bases each). Germline-derived CDR1 and CDR2 are SGHDT and YYEEEE. Trimming removed 4 bases from V and 4 bases from J, with 14 bases in between. The CDR3 consists of 15 residues. Here the CDR3 reads CASSRRDAGTGELFF. The CDR3 region has the DNA TGTGCCAGCAGCCGCCGGGACGCAGGCACCGGGGAGCTGTTTTTT.

This clonotype showed up just a few times. V is TRBV5-1 and J is TRBJ2-7; D is ambiguous. This CDR3 comprises 14 residues. V was trimmed by 4 bases and J by 2 bases, leaving 13 bases between them. Germline CDR1 reads SGHRS; CDR2 reads YFSETQ. Here the CDR3 DNA reads TGCGCCAGCAGCAGGAACCCACGGGCCTACGAGCAGTACTTC. This codes for CASSRNPRAYEQYF.

V usage is TRBV28 and J usage is TRBJ2-2, with a weak D call TRBD1 (5 bases). CDR1 MDHEN and CDR2 SYDVKM come from the germline V gene. This CDR3 region has 15 residues. V lost 5 bases and J 1 base, leaving 11 bases between the germline ends. The CDR3 region has the DNA TGTGCCAGCAGTCCCCTTGACAGGAACACCGGGGAGCTGTTTTTT. This translates into CASSPLDRNTGELFF. The full variable domain, with the rest looked up from reference TRBV28 and TRBJ2-2, is DVKVTQSSRYLVKRTGEKVFLECVQDMDHENMFWYRQDPGLGLRLIYFSYDVKMKEKGDIPEGYSVSREKKERFSLILESASTNQTSMYLCASSPLDRNTGELFFGEGSRLTVL.

This clonotype showed up many times. The gene calls are TRBV27 and TRBJ1-1; D uncertain. Trimming removed 5 bases from V and 0 bases from J, with 10 bases in between. Germline V CDR1 and CDR2: MNHEY, SMNVEV (reference sequence). The CDR3 sequence is 14 residues long. CDR3 DNA: TGTGCCAGCAGTCCCGGAATCATGAACACTGAAGCTTTCTTT. Its protein is CASSPGIMNTEAFF.

This clonotype showed up many times. V is TRBV12-5 and J is TRBJ1-1; 7 nucleotides agree with TRBD1. The CDR3 has 13 residues. The germline V gene encodes CDR1 LGHNT and CDR2 FRNRAP. V lost 7 bases to trimming and J lost 5 bases; unmatched junction nucleotides: 7. CDR3 bases: TGTGCTAGTGCCTTCGACAGGGAGACTGAAGCTTTCTTT. It translates to CASAFDRETEAFF. Combining the CDR3 with reference TRBV12-5 and TRBJ1-1 gives the whole variable domain DARVTQTPRHKVTEMGQEVTMRCQPILGHNTVFWYRQTMMQGLELLAYFRNRAPLDDSGMPKDRFSAEMPDATLATLKIQPSEPRDSAVYFCASAFDRETEAFFGQGTRLTVV.

This clonotype was observed many times. The chain recombines TRBV25-1 with TRBJ1-1, with D maybe TRBD1 (5 bases). CDR1 and CDR2 (germline): MGHDK, SYGVNS. Trimming took off 6 bases at V and 1 base at J, with 9 bases between the two ends. This CDR3 is built from 13 residues. The CDR3 loop is CASRLQENTEAFF. The CDR3 DNA reads as TGTGCCAGCAGATTACAGGAGAACACTGAAGCTTTCTTT.

The chain is built from TRBV11-2 and TRBJ1-6, with a possible D match to TRBD1 (6 bases). V lost 9 bases and J 4 bases, leaving 10 bases between the germline ends. Germline lookup yields CDR1 SGHAT and CDR2 FQNNGV. This CDR3 region has 13 residues. The CDR3 DNA reads TGTGCCAGTGGACAGACTTATAATTCACCCCTCCACTTT. Its translation is CASGQTYNSPLHF.